The TCR beta chain described here comes from a study of cytomegalovirus exposure and HLA in healthy donors. Study-wide points: Accurate predictions that matched the HLA-A and HLA-B alleles of most subjects were reportedly made from TCR beta sequences.

The PCR contained 60 Vbeta and 13 Jbeta primers. Profiled with immunoSEQ multiplex PCR; TCRdb holds only in-frame clones, not every one. The data hold some 160,000 clones, with about 72% observed a single time. With regard to this clone: Its antigen is currently unknown.

This CDR3 has 14 amino acids. The sequence derives from a male donor in good health and CMV-seronegative. The sequenced sample consisted of PBMCs. The chain carries TRBV12-2 and TRBJ1-1. TRBV12-2 is designated a pseudogene. The CDR3 coding sequence is TGTGCAAGTCGCTTAGTCGTCAGGAGGCTTGGAGCTTTCTTT. Protein sequence: CASRLVVRRLGAFF.